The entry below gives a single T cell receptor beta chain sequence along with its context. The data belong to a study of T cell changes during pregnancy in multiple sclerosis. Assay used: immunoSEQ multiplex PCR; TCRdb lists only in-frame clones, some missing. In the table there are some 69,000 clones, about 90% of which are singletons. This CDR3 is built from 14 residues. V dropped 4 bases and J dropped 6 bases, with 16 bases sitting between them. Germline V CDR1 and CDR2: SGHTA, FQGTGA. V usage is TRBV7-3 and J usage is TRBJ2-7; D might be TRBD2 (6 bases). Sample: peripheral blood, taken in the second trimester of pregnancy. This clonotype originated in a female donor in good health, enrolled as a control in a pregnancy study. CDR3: CASSSSGEGFEQYF. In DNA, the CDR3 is TGTGCCAGCAGCTCCTCGGGGGAAGGGTTCGAGCAGTACTTC.